This TCR beta chain originates from a study of tumor-infiltrating lymphocytes in primary liver carcinoma. Overall study results and limits: Tumor-adjacent and tumor-blood pairs shared a smaller degree of overlap than tumor region pairs.

Co-extracting RNA and DNA was done with about 20-33 mg of unsorted bulk tissue as input. There are many counts of this clonotype. Antigen: not known. A constant-region primer served to make TCR beta cDNA from roughly 500 ng total RNA. Three nested multiplex PCR rounds of slightly modified ARM-PCR generated TCR beta libraries. TCRdb itself ran the multiplex PCR reads through MiXCR, one entry per CDR3 protein. The sample has 99,000 or so distinct CDR3 sequences; around 63% are singletons. This TCR came from a woman aged 55-75 years with primary liver carcinoma and hepatitis B virus infection. Sequencing was done on a sample of liver tumor tissue from sampling region 5. Described subset: tumor region T5, tumor centre.

The CDR3 DNA sequence: TGTGCCAGCAGCTCCGGACGGCTTTACGCGCGCGAGCAGTACTTC. Its translation: CASSSGRLYAREQYF. The chain recombines TRBV11-2 with TRBJ2-7; D is unresolved. Germline V CDR1 and CDR2: SGHAT, FQNNGV. The CDR3 extends over 15 amino acids. With 4 bases removed from V and 6 bases from J, the gap between germline ends came to 19 bases.